This TCR beta chain derives from a study of T cell responses to AZD1222 COVID-19 vaccine. Notes on the study in general: The peak T cell response came first, and repertoires were sampled only after it. Baseline serostatus was positive in only a handful of AZD1222 recipients. Two doses of AZD1222 preceded a rise in Spike-specific TCR breadth and depth. Donors were mostly white British, more females; clonal diversity possibly underestimated.

Method: immunoSEQ multiplex PCR; TCRdb's copy keeps in-frame clones and lacks some. The table lists around 78,000 clones, roughly 80% of them singletons. As to this clone: Antigen specificity is unknown.

The TCR sequence derives from an adult in good health. This sample comprised peripheral blood, obtained on day 0 of AZD1222 vaccination.

The CDR3 DNA reads TGTGCCAGCAGCACCACTAGGGCCGGGGAGCTGTTTTTT. Protein sequence: CASSTTRAGELFF. This chain links TRBV5-6 with TRBJ2-2; D perhaps matches TRBD2 (5 bases). The V and J ends lost 4 bases and 6 bases respectively, with 10 bases between them. Germline assignment: CDR1 SGHDT and CDR2 YYEEEE. This CDR3 comprises 13 residues.